A single sample gave rise to the 27 T cell receptor beta chains below, sequenced in a study of glioma-infiltrating T cells after dendritic cell vaccination. As to time point: after dendritic cell vaccination, including at tumor progression/relapse. Repertoires were generated with immunoSEQ multiplex PCR, while TCRdb's copy carries only in-frame clones and drops some. The top ten hold approximately 5.4% of the sample, which has about 99,000 clones, roughly 80% seen once. Sample: blood, taken after dendritic cell vaccination. The origin of the receptors is a human donor with glioblastoma.

With regard to this clone: A junction end diverges from the germline sequence, so it may reflect a read error. This sequence joins TRBV6-5 and TRBJ1-1, with D unresolved. Germline lookup yields CDR1 MNHEY and CDR2 SVGAGI. CDR3 length: 15 residues. The CDR3 spells CASRYSMSSRTEAFF. The CDR3 bases are TGTGCCAGCAGATACTCAATGTCGAGTCGTACTGAAGCTTTCTTT.

This clone came up a few times. Other DNA sequences from this sample encode an identical CDR3 as well. The gene calls are TRBV5-8 and TRBJ2-1, with 9 bases fitting TRBD2. This CDR3 comprises 17 residues. Germline-derived CDR1 and CDR2 are SGHTS and YDEGEE. Trimming cost V 0 bases and J 0 bases; bases outside gene matches: 4. Written as DNA, the CDR3 is TGTGCCAGCAGCTTGGAACTAGCGGGTCTCTCCTACAATGAGCAGTTCTTC. It yields the protein CASSLELAGLSYNEQFF.

This clone was seen a single time. The rearrangement joins TRBV28 to TRBJ2-5; TRBD2 matches at 7 bases. This CDR3 contains 13 residues. Trimming removed 6 bases from V and 4 bases from J; junction bases left unmatched: 5. Germline CDR1 and CDR2: MDHEN and SYDVKM. CDR3 residues: CASRDGGSETQYF. The CDR3 DNA reads as TGTGCCAGCAGGGACGGGGGGTCAGAGACCCAGTACTTC. The variable domain in full, completed from reference TRBV28 and TRBJ2-5, reads DVKVTQSSRYLVKRTGEKVFLECVQDMDHENMFWYRQDPGLGLRLIYFSYDVKMKEKGDIPEGYSVSREKKERFSLILESASTNQTSMYLCASRDGGSETQYFGPGTRLLVL.

The rearrangement joins TRBV6-5 to TRBJ2-5; possible D gene TRBD2, 7 bases. Trimming pared 5 bases from V and 4 bases from J, leaving 14 bases between. Germline CDR1 and CDR2: MNHEY and SVGAGI. CDR3 length: 14 amino acids. CDR3 DNA sequence: TGTGCCAGCAGTCCCGGGGGGCCGGGAGAGACCCAGTACTTC. Translating it yields CASSPGGPGETQYF.

The CDR3 protein is CASSQENRVTEAFF. The CDR3 coding sequence is TGTGCCAGCAGCCAAGAGAACAGGGTCACTGAAGCTTTCTTT. The chain employs TRBV4-2 and TRBJ1-1; weak D call: TRBD1 (6 bases). Trimming removed 0 bases from V and 4 bases from J, with 9 bases in between. Germline lookup yields CDR1 LGHNA and CDR2 YNFKEQ. The CDR3 consists of 14 residues.

This clone was recorded only once. This rearrangement joins TRBV5-4 to TRBJ2-7, with a tentative D call TRBD2 (6 bases). This CDR3 region has 13 residues. V lost 4 bases and J lost 1, with 9 bases in between. From germline, CDR1 is SGHNT and CDR2 YYREEE (reference sequence). DNA of the CDR3: TGTGCCAGCAGCCGGGACTTTTCCTACGAGCAGTACTTC. It specifies CASSRDFSYEQYF.

This chain links TRBV5-5 with TRBJ1-2; D remains ambiguous. The CDR3 sequence is 13 residues long. V lost 4 bases and J 6 bases, leaving 13 bases between the germline ends. Germline CDR1 and CDR2: SGHKS and YYEKEE (reference sequence). The chain's CDR3 is CASSPRTSDGYTF. Written as DNA, the CDR3 is TGTGCCAGCAGCCCCCGGACTTCCGATGGCTACACCTTC.

V and J are TRBV4-1 and TRBJ2-5; 7 bases line up with TRBD1. V was clipped by 4 bases and J by 5 bases; unmatched bases: 10. The CDR3 is 15 amino acids. In germline, CDR1 is MGHRA, CDR2 YSYEKL. CDR3: CASSPRRQGGETQYF. DNA for the CDR3: TGCGCCAGCAGCCCCAGACGACAGGGTGGTGAGACCCAGTACTTC.

J is TRBJ1-1 and V is TRBV7-6; possible D gene TRBD1, 5 bases. Germline CDR1 SGHVS, CDR2 FNYEAQ. The CDR3 covers 14 residues. V shed 5 bases and J shed 0 bases, with 10 bases lying between them. In DNA, the CDR3 is TGTGCCAGCAGCCGCGACAGCATGAACACTGAAGCTTTCTTT. This encodes CASSRDSMNTEAFF.

The table lists this clone with a few counts. The chain links TRBV19 to TRBJ1-1; 7 positions agree with TRBD1. Germline values: CDR1 LNHDA, CDR2 SQIVND (reference sequence). J lost 0 bases, V lost 3 bases, and 10 bases had no gene match. The CDR3 sequence is 17 residues long. As DNA, the CDR3 is TGTGCCAGTAGTATTTTGACAGGGCCAAAAATGAACACTGAAGCTTTCTTT. Protein sequence: CASSILTGPKMNTEAFF.

In this sample, this clone turned up a few times. V usage is TRBV5-1 and J usage is TRBJ2-7, with 8 nucleotides matching TRBD2. The V and J ends lost 4 bases and 6 bases, in that order; junction bases with no gene match: 9. The CDR3 covers 14 residues. The germline gives CDR1 SGHRS, CDR2 YFSETQ. The CDR3 DNA reads as TGCGCCAGCAGCCAGAGGTCTAGCGGGTTCGAGCAGTACTTC. Its protein product is CASSQRSSGFEQYF.

The rearrangement links TRBV30 to TRBJ1-1; maybe TRBD1 (6 bases). Germline V lookup: CDR1 GTSNPN, CDR2 SVGIG (reference sequence). V lost 1 base and J lost 1, with 10 bases in between. The CDR3 totals 14 residues. This chain's CDR3 is CAWSGGTPNTEAFF. The CDR3 DNA reads as TGTGCCTGGAGTGGAGGGACACCGAACACTGAAGCTTTCTTT.

DNA of the CDR3: TGTGCCAGCAGCGGCTCGACAGGGTCGGGTCAGCCCCAGCATTTT. This encodes CASSGSTGSGQPQHF. The chain links TRBV7-2 to TRBJ1-5, with 7 positions matching TRBD1. The CDR3 consists of 15 residues. CDR1 and CDR2 from the germline V gene are SGHTA and FQGNSA. V gave up 5 bases and J gave up 6 bases; unmatched junction bases: 10.

This chain connects TRBV7-8 to TRBJ1-2; D might be TRBD1 (5 bases). CDR1 and CDR2 from the germline V gene are SGHVS and FQNEAQ. V gave up 1 base and J gave up 8 bases, with 11 bases separating them. The CDR3 contains 13 residues. The CDR3 DNA follows: TGTGCCAGCAGCTTAGGTGGGGGGGTCGGCTACACCTTC. It encodes CASSLGGGVGYTF. The full variable domain, with the rest looked up from reference TRBV7-8 and TRBJ1-2, is GAGVSQSPRYKVAKRGQDVALRCDPISGHVSLFWYQQALGQGPEFLTYFQNEAQLDKSGLPSDRFFAERPEGSVSTLKIQRTQQEDSAVYLCASSLGGGVGYTFGSGTRLTVV.

This chain links TRBV27 with TRBJ1-2, with 7 bases fitting TRBD1. Germline CDR1 reads MNHEY; CDR2 reads SMNVEV (reference sequence). The ends lost 5 bases at V and 6 bases at J; junction bases unmatched: 9. This CDR3 comprises 14 residues. The CDR3 DNA is TGTGCCAGCAGTCGCAGGGGGGATATGGATGGCTACACCTTC. This translates into CASSRRGDMDGYTF.

V gene TRBV18 combines with J gene TRBJ2-7; TRBD1 agrees at 11 bases. CDR1 and CDR2 (germline): KGHSH, LQKENI. V gave up 2 bases and J gave up 5 bases; unmatched junction bases: 5. The CDR3 totals 15 residues. The CDR3 loop is CASSPGTGGGHEQYF. The CDR3, as DNA: TGTGCCAGCTCACCAGGGACAGGGGGGGGCCACGAGCAGTACTTC.

For the CDR3, the DNA is TGTGCCTGGAGTGCACGTCCTAAAACAGGGGGAGCAAGGATTCCTAACTATGGCTACACCTTC. Residues: CAWSARPKTGGARIPNYGYTF. The V and J genes are TRBV30 and TRBJ1-2; 8 bases are a match to TRBD1. V gave up 1 base and J gave up 0 bases; unmatched junction bases: 22. The CDR3 extends over 21 amino acids. CDR1 and CDR2 (germline): GTSNPN, SVGIG (reference sequence).

CDR3 in DNA: TGTGCCAGCAGTGAAGCGCGGGGTTGGGAGCAGTTCTTC. Translating it yields CASSEARGWEQFF. The chain joins TRBV2 to TRBJ2-1; a weak D match, TRBD2 (6 bases). The CDR3 sequence is 13 residues long. Trimming stripped 0 bases from V and 10 bases from J, with 10 bases between. Germline CDR1 SNHLY, CDR2 FYNNEI.

J is TRBJ1-5 and V is TRBV4-1; D possibly corresponds to TRBD1 (6 bases). Germline CDR1 is MGHRA and CDR2 is YSYEKL. The V end was cut by 2 bases, the J end by 4 bases, with 15 bases between. The CDR3 runs 16 residues. The DNA of the CDR3 is TGCGCCAGCAGCCAAAAACAGGGTAGGGGAAATCAGCCCCAGCATTTT. Protein sequence: CASSQKQGRGNQPQHF.

This chain connects TRBV5-1 to TRBJ1-1; D ambiguous. V was clipped by 0 bases and J by 9 bases, with 6 bases between them. The CDR3 spans 11 residues. Germline values: CDR1 SGHRS, CDR2 YFSETQ. The CDR3 protein is CASSLAGKAFF. The CDR3 DNA reads TGCGCCAGCAGCTTGGCGGGGAAAGCTTTCTTT.

This sequence joins TRBV6-5 and TRBJ2-3; 9 nucleotides match TRBD1. This CDR3 has 16 amino acids. The V and J ends lost 2 bases and 7 bases, in that order; junction bases with no gene match: 10. From germline, CDR1 is MNHEY and CDR2 SVGAGI. The CDR3 DNA sequence: TGTGCCAGCAGTTACAATTCGGGACAGGGCAAAAATACGCAGTATTTT. It translates to CASSYNSGQGKNTQYF.

The rearrangement joins TRBV30 to TRBJ2-2; the match to TRBD2 covers 14 bases. After removal of 2 bases from V and 4 bases from J, the junction contained 6 bases not matched to a gene. The CDR3 is 17 residues long. Per germline, CDR1 GTSNPN and CDR2 SVGIG (reference sequence). Written as DNA, the CDR3 is TGTGCCTGGAGTAGGACTAGCGGGAGGTACGGCACCGGGGAGCTGTTTTTT. Translation: CAWSRTSGRYGTGELFF.

This chain joins TRBV5-1 and TRBJ1-2, with D possibly TRBD1 on 6 matching bases. Deletions cut 4 bases from V and 2 bases from J, with 12 bases between. The germline V gene has CDR1 SGHRS and CDR2 YFSETQ. This CDR3 is built from 14 residues. DNA for the CDR3: TGCGCCAGCAGCGCAAGGACAGCAAACTATGGCTACACCTTC. It codes for CASSARTANYGYTF. The full variable domain, completed using reference TRBV5-1 and TRBJ1-2, is KAGVTQTPRYLIKTRGQQVTLSCSPISGHRSVSWYQQTPGQGLQFLFEYFSETQRNKGNFPGRFSGRQFSNSRSEMNVSTLELGDSALYLCASSARTANYGYTFGSGTRLTVV.

The chain uses TRBV5-1 and TRBJ2-2; TRBD2 might be the D (6 bases). Germline assignment: CDR1 SGHRS and CDR2 YFSETQ. Between the trimmed V and J ends, which lost 0 bases and 4 bases, there was a span of 16 bases. The CDR3 spans 17 residues. This CDR3 reads CASSLVPGLRGTGELFF. DNA for the CDR3: TGCGCCAGCAGCTTGGTTCCGGGACTCCGGGGCACCGGGGAGCTGTTTTTT.

The V call is TRBV7-8, the J call TRBJ1-1; 7 nucleotides line up with TRBD1. The V gene's germline CDR1 is SGHVS and CDR2 FQNEAQ. This CDR3 is 15 amino acids long. The trim removed 3 bases at V and 2 bases at J, leaving 6 bases unmatched. CDR3 nucleotide sequence: TGTGCCAGCAGCTTCAACACAGGGGTAAACACTGAAGCTTTCTTT. Its protein product is CASSFNTGVNTEAFF.

The V call is TRBV28, the J call TRBJ1-2; the match to TRBD1 covers 7 bases. Trimming cost V 6 bases and J 10 bases; bases outside gene matches: 11. This CDR3 is 13 amino acids long. Germline V gene sequence: CDR1 MDHEN, CDR2 SYDVKM. DNA of the CDR3: TGTGCCAGCAGCACTACAGGGGCGACCTCCTACACCTTC. Translating gives CASSTTGATSYTF.

The chain has TRBV7-3 and TRBJ1-1; D call uncertain. The CDR3 length is 15 residues. With 2 bases removed from V and 0 bases from J, the gap between germline ends came to 10 bases. Germline CDR1 SGHTA, CDR2 FQGTGA. In DNA, the CDR3 is TGTGCCAGCAGCTTATACGGCGGTGTGAACACTGAAGCTTTCTTT. Translating gives CASSLYGGVNTEAFF. The variable domain in full, with the rest retrieved from reference TRBV7-3 and TRBJ1-1, is GAGVSQTPSNKVTEKGKYVELRCDPISGHTALYWYRQSLGQGPEFLIYFQGTGAADDSGLPNDRFFAVRPEGSVSTLKIQRTERGDSAVYLCASSLYGGVNTEAFFGQGTRLTVV.